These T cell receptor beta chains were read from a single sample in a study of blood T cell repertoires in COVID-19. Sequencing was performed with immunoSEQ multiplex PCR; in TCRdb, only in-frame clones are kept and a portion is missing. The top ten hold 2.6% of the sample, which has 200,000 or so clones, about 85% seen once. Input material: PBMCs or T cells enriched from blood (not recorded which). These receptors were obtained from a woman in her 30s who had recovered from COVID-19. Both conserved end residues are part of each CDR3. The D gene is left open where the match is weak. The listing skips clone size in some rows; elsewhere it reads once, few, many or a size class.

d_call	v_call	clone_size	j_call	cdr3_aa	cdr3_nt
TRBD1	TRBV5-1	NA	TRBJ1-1	CASSWGGQENTEAFF	TGCGCCAGCAGCTGGGGGGGACAGGAGAACACTGAAGCTTTCTTT
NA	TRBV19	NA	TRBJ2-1	CASSNRGGFNEQFF	TGTGCCAGTAGTAATAGGGGAGGTTTCAATGAGCAGTTCTTC
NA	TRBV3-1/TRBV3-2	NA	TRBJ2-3	CASSQPTSSTDTQYF	TGTGCCAGCAGCCAGCCGACATCTAGCACAGATACGCAGTATTTT
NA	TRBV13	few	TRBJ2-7	CASSQIYEQYF	TGTGCCAGCAGCCAAATCTACGAGCAGTACTTC
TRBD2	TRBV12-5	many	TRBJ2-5	CASGSPPLAGETQYF	TGTGCTAGTGGTTCCCCCCCTCTAGCGGGGGAGACCCAGTACTTC
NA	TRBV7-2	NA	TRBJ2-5	CASSLGHHQETQYF	TGTGCCAGCAGCTTAGGACACCACCAAGAGACCCAGTACTTC
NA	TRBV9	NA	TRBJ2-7	CASSAEQGYEQYF	TGTGCCAGCAGCGCGGAGCAGGGGTACGAGCAGTACTTC
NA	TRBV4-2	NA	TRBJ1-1	CASIQHVSSRNTEAFF	TGTGCCAGCATCCAGCACGTGAGTTCTCGGAACACTGAAGCTTTCTTT
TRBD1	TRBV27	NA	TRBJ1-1	CASSLKRPGQGGTEAFF	TGTGCCAGCAGTTTAAAGCGACCGGGACAGGGTGGTACTGAAGCTTTCTTT
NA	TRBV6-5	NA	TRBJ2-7	CASSYASSYEQYF	TGTGCCAGCAGTTACGCCAGTTCCTACGAGCAGTACTTC
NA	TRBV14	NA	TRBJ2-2	CASSHRPGTGELFF	TGTGCCAGCAGCCACCGGCCGGGCACCGGGGAGCTGTTTTTT
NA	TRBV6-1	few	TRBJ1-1	CASSENRVNTEAFF	TGTGCCAGCAGTGAAAACAGGGTGAACACTGAAGCTTTCTTT
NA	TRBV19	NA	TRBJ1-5	CASSSRVGDQPQHF	TGTGCCAGTAGTTCCAGGGTAGGCGATCAGCCCCAGCATTTT
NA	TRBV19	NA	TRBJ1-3	CASMGTYSENTIYF	TGTGCCAGTATGGGCACATACTCTGAAAACACCATATATTTT
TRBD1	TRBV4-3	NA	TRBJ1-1	CASSPRTGSWAFF	TGCGCCAGCAGCCCGCGGACAGGGAGCTGGGCTTTCTTT
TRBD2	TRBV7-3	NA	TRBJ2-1	CASSLTGVAGVNEQFF	TGTGCCAGCAGCTTAACGGGAGTAGCGGGGGTCAATGAGCAGTTCTTC
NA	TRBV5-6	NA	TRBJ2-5	CASSFRGAFETQYF	TGTGCCAGCAGCTTCCGGGGGGCCTTTGAGACCCAGTACTTC
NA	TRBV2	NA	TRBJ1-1	CASTPQVAENTEAFF	TGTGCCAGCACCCCACAGGTCGCAGAGAACACTGAAGCTTTCTTT
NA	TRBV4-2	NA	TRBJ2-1	CASSHLGSDEQFF	TGTGCCAGCAGCCACCTGGGCTCGGATGAGCAGTTCTTC
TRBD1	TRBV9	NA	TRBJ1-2	CASSAPRQGPNYGYTF	TGTGCCAGCAGCGCCCCCCGACAGGGACCTAACTATGGCTACACCTTC
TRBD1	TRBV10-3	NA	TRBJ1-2	CASGGNSTNGYTF	TGTGCCTCAGGGGGGAACAGCACCAATGGCTACACCTTC
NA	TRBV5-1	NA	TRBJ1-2	CASRNLATNYGYTF	TGCGCCAGCCGCAACTTAGCGACTAACTATGGCTACACCTTC
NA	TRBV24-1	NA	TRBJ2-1	CATSDLSSNEQFF	TGTGCCACCAGTGATTTGTCCTCCAATGAGCAGTTCTTC
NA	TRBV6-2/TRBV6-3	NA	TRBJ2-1	CASSQRVLGDQFF	TGTGCCAGCAGTCAACGGGTCCTAGGTGATCAGTTCTTC
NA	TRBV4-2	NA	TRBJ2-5	CASSQVGYLLQETQYF	TGTGCCAGCAGCCAAGTGGGCTACCTACTGCAAGAGACCCAGTACTTC
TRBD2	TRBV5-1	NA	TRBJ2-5	CASSSTLSGGVQETQYF	TGCGCCAGCAGCTCCACCTTGAGCGGGGGGGTACAAGAGACCCAGTACTTC
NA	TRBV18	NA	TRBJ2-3	CASTARGPSDTQYF	TGTGCCAGCACCGCTAGGGGCCCTTCAGATACGCAGTATTTT
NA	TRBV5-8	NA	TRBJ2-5	CASSLAGGEKTQYF	TGTGCCAGCAGCTTGGCCGGAGGGGAAAAGACCCAGTACTTC
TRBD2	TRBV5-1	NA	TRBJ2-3	CASSLGLAGGSTDTQYF	TGCGCCAGCAGCCTAGGACTAGCGGGGGGAAGCACAGATACGCAGTATTTT
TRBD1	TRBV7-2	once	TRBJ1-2	CASSLSDRAGGYTF	TGTGCCAGCAGCTTAAGCGACAGGGCCGGGGGCTACACCTTC
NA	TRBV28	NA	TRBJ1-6	CASNVGAYNSPLHF	TGTGCCAGCAACGTCGGAGCCTATAATTCACCCCTCCACTTT
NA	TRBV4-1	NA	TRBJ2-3	CASSQGGQTITDTQYF	TGCGCCAGCAGCCAAGGTGGACAGACTATCACAGATACGCAGTATTTT
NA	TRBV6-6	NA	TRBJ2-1	CASSSGGHSYNEQFF	TGTGCCAGCAGTTCGGGCGGACACTCCTACAATGAGCAGTTCTTC
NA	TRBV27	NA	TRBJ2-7	CASSWNSGGEQYF	TGTGCCAGCAGTTGGAACAGTGGAGGGGAGCAGTACTTC
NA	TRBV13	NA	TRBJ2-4	CASSYTGLKNIQYF	TGTGCCAGCAGCTACACAGGGCTCAAAAACATTCAGTACTTC
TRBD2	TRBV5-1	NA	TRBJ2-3	CASSLSGGQRTSTDTQYF	TGCGCCAGCAGCTTGTCGGGGGGGCAACGGACTAGCACAGATACGCAGTATTTT
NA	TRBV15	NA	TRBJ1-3	CATMSINGGNTIYF	TGTGCCACCATGAGCATAAACGGGGGAAACACCATATATTTT